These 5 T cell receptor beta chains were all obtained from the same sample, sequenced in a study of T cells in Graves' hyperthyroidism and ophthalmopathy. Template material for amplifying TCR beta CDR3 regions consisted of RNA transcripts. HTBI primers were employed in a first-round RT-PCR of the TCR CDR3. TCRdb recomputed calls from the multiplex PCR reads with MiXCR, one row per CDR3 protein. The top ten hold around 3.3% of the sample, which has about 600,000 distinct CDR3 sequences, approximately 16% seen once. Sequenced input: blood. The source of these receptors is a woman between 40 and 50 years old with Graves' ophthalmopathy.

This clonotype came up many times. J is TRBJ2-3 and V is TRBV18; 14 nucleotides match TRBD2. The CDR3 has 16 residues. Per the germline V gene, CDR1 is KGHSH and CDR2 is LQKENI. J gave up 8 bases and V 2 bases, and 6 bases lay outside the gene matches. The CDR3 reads CASSPGSGLAGATQYF. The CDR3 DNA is TGTGCCAGCTCACCAGGATCGGGACTAGCGGGAGCTACGCAGTATTTT.

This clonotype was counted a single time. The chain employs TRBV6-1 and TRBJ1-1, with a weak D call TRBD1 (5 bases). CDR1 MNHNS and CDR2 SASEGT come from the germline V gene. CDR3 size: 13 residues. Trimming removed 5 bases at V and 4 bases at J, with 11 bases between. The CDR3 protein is CASSTGQLTEAFF. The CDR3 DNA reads TGTGCCAGCAGTACAGGACAACTCACTGAAGCTTTCTTT.

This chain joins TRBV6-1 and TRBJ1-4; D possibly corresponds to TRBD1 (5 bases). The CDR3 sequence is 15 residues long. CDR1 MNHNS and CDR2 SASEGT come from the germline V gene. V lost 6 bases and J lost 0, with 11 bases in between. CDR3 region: CASSRTLATNEKLFF. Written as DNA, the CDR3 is TGTGCCAGCAGCAGGACACTTGCAACTAATGAAAAACTGTTTTTT.

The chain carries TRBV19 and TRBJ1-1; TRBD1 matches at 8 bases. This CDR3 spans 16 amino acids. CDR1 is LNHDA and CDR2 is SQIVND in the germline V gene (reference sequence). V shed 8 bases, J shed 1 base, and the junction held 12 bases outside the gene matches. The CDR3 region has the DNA TGTGCCAGTTCTTTAGGACAGGGTATTGGGAACACTGAAGCTTTCTTT. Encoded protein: CASSLGQGIGNTEAFF. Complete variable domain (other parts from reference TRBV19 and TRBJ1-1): DGGITQSPKYLFRKEGQNVTLSCEQNLNHDAMYWYRQDPGQGLRLIYYSQIVNDFQKGDIAEGYSVSREKKESFPLTVTSAQKNPTAFYLCASSLGQGIGNTEAFFGQGTRLTVV.

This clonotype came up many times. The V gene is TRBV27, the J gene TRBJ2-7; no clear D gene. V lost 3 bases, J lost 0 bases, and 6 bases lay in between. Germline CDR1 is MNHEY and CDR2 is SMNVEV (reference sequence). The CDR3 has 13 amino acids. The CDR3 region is CASSLGISYEQYF. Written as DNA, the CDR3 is TGTGCCAGCAGTTTGGGGATCTCCTACGAGCAGTACTTC.